This T cell receptor (beta chain) was identified during a study of patients with pleural tuberculosis. This clonotype was recorded at least ten times. The ends lost 3 bases at V and 3 bases at J; junction bases unmatched: 4. Germline lookup yields CDR1 SGHAT and CDR2 FQNNGV. The CDR3 totals 16 residues. TCRdb used MiXCR to reprocess the reads, holding one entry per CDR3 protein. Of roughly 27,000 distinct CDR3 sequences in the sample, under 20% were seen once. The rearrangement joins TRBV11-2 to TRBJ2-5, with 13 bases identical to TRBD2. Sequenced sample: peripheral blood. This receptor was identified in a human donor with pleural tuberculosis. CDR3 in amino acids: CASSFPGLAGEETQYF. CDR3 in DNA: TGTGCCAGCAGCTTTCCCGGACTAGCGGGGGAAGAGACCCAGTACTTC.